This entry lists 10 T cell receptor beta chains sequenced from one sample in a study of cytomegalovirus exposure and HLA in healthy donors (dated by TCRdb to the late 2010s). Library method: the immunoSEQ multiplex PCR assay. For the multiplex PCR, a mixture combining 60 forward primers for TCR Vbeta segments and 13 reverse primers for TCR Jbeta segments was used. Here the immuneACCESS table is served through TCRdb, limited to in-frame sequences with V and J called. Missing clones are a known gap in these copies; in checked studies unresolved V genes cover under half, and the rest lacks a known reason. This sample lists 150,000 to 160,000 clones; approximately 74% were detected once. The ten largest make up roughly 2% of the sample. What was sequenced was PBMCs. Every receptor here comes from a man under 40 in good health and CMV-seronegative.

On this clone: The junction shows a germline mismatch at one end, possibly a read error. This chain connects TRBV5-1 to TRBJ1-5; 7 bases map to TRBD1. Germline CDR1 and CDR2: SGHRS and YFSETQ. The CDR3 has 16 residues. The CDR3 is CASSLAGLTGPQPQNF. The CDR3, as DNA: TGCGCCAGCAGCTTGGCCGGATTGACAGGGCCTCAGCCCCAGAATTTT.

The chain employs TRBV6-6 and TRBJ2-7; tentative D call: TRBD1 (6 bases). The CDR3 loop spans 15 amino acids. Germline values: CDR1 MNHNY, CDR2 SVGAGI (reference sequence). With 6 bases removed from V and 0 bases from J, the gap between germline ends came to 15 bases. CDR3: CASSTTRDTSYEQYF. CDR3 nucleotide sequence: TGTGCCAGCAGCACTACCCGGGACACCTCCTACGAGCAGTACTTC.

The chain carries TRBV5-6 and TRBJ2-3; possible D gene TRBD2, 7 bases. The CDR3 has 16 amino acids. Trimming took off 0 bases at V and 5 bases at J, with 16 bases between the two ends. In germline, CDR1 is SGHDT, CDR2 YYEEEE. For the CDR3, the DNA is TGTGCCAGCAGCTTGGGAAGGGGGGGCCTGGGAGATACGCAGTATTTT. Amino acid sequence: CASSLGRGGLGDTQYF.

This sequence joins TRBV25-1 and TRBJ1-2; D is uncertain. CDR1 is MGHDK, CDR2 SYGVNS, per germline. V lost 4 bases, J lost 4 bases, and 13 bases lay in between. This CDR3 comprises 14 residues. The CDR3 reads CASSGAGNSYGYTF. CDR3 sequence (DNA): TGTGCCAGCAGTGGGGCCGGAAATAGCTATGGCTACACCTTC.

The chain carries TRBV27 and TRBJ2-3; 11 positions agree with TRBD2. The V gene's germline CDR1 is MNHEY and CDR2 SMNVEV (reference sequence). With V trimmed by 5 bases and J by 0 bases, 13 bases remained unmatched. This CDR3 contains 19 residues. The DNA for the CDR3 is TGTGCCAGCAGTACTTGGGCTAGCGGGGGGTCATTTAGCACAGATACGCAGTATTTT. It is translated as CASSTWASGGSFSTDTQYF.

The chain is built from TRBV7-9 and TRBJ2-1; D perhaps matches TRBD2 (5 bases). The CDR3 runs 15 residues. The V and J ends lost 2 bases and 5 bases respectively, with 13 bases between them. Germline assignment: CDR1 SEHNR and CDR2 FQNEAQ (reference sequence). The chain's CDR3 is CASSLSPGIHNEQFF. The CDR3 DNA reads as TGTGCCAGCAGCTTAAGCCCCGGGATCCACAATGAGCAGTTCTTC.

The gene calls are TRBV29-1 and TRBJ2-2, with a tentative D call TRBD1 (6 bases). Per germline, CDR1 SQVTM and CDR2 ANQGSEA. CDR3 size: 15 residues. The ends were cut back, 3 bases at V and 5 bases at J, with 16 bases in the middle. CDR3 sequence: CSVDEPGEGTGELFF. DNA of the CDR3: TGCAGCGTTGACGAACCAGGGGAAGGAACCGGGGAGCTGTTTTTT.

The rearrangement links TRBV19 to TRBJ2-7; 10 bases agree with TRBD1. Trimming removed 3 bases from V and 8 bases from J; junction bases left unmatched: 10. This CDR3 region has 15 residues. Germline lookup yields CDR1 LNHDA and CDR2 SQIVND (reference sequence). The CDR3, as DNA: TGTGCCAGTAGTATTCCGGGACAGGGGATGGTTCAGCAGTACTTC. Protein sequence: CASSIPGQGMVQQYF.

This clone was seen a handful of times. The V gene is TRBV27, the J gene TRBJ1-2, with D possibly being TRBD1 (6 bases). The ends were cut back, 4 bases at V and 4 bases at J, with 22 bases in the middle. From germline, CDR1 is MNHEY and CDR2 SMNVEV (reference sequence). CDR3 length: 17 residues. The CDR3 sequence is CASSSAAEDRSFYGYTF. DNA for the CDR3: TGTGCCAGCAGTTCCGCAGCTGAGGACAGATCCTTCTATGGCTACACCTTC.

The rearrangement links TRBV9 to TRBJ1-1; D remains unclear. The CDR3 is 13 amino acids. The V gene lost 5 bases and the J gene lost 6 bases, with 14 bases spanning the gap. The germline V gene encodes CDR1 SGDLS and CDR2 YYNGEE. CDR3 protein: CASRAFEVPEAFF. In DNA, the CDR3 is TGTGCCAGCAGGGCCTTTGAGGTCCCTGAAGCTTTCTTT.